This T cell receptor beta chain was sequenced for a study of post-analysis software for immune sequencing data. Study observations and caveats: Relative to controls, patients had a few TRBV segments at higher frequency, with TRBV5-6, TRBV5-1 and TRBV20-1 among these.

Prepared libraries of TCR beta cDNA carried unique molecular identifiers. Each CDR3 protein is one row after TCRdb ran MiXCR on the PCR reads. Among roughly 870,000 distinct CDR3 sequences listed, approximately 57% were seen once. This clonotype was detected only a few times. Its antigen is as yet unknown. The CDR3 is 15 amino acids. The junction had 13 bases not matched to a gene; V was cut back by 9 bases and J by 6 bases. Germline CDR1 reads SGHTA; CDR2 reads FQGTGA. This receptor was obtained from a girl aged 5 to 17 with multiple sclerosis. The sample was blood. The J gene is TRBJ2-2, the V gene TRBV7-3; TRBD1 matches at 7 bases. The DNA for the CDR3 is TGTGCCAGTGAGAGTACAGGGGCGGGTCCCGGGGAGCTGTTTTTT. Its translation is CASESTGAGPGELFF.